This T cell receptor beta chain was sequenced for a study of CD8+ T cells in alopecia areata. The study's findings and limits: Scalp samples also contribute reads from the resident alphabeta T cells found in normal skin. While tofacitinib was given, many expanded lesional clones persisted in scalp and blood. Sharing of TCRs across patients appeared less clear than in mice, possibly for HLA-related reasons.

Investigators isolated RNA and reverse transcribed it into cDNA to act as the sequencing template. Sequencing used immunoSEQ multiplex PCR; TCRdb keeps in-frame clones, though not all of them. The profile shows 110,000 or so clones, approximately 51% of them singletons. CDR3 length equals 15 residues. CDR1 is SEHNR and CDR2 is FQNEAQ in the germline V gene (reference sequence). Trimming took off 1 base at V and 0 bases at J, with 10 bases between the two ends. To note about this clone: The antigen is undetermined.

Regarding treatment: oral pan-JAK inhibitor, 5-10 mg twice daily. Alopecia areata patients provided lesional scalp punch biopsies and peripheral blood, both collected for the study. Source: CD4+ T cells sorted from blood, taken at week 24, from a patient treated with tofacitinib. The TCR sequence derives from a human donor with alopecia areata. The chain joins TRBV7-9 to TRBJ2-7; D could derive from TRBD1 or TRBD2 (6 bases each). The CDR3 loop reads CASSLGGAFSYEQYF. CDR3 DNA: TGTGCCAGCAGCTTAGGGGGGGCTTTCTCCTACGAGCAGTACTTC.